Below, 5 T cell receptor beta chains from the same sample are listed, as sequenced in a study of blood T cell repertoires in COVID-19. The method was immunoSEQ multiplex PCR; TCRdb's version includes in-frame clones alone and lacks a portion of them. Of 200,000 to 300,000 clones detected, 80% to 90% appear once; the ten largest clones hold 4%. The sample comprised peripheral blood. The receptors stem from a man in his forties or fifties with acute or convalescent COVID-19.

The rearrangement links TRBV7-2 to TRBJ1-3; D unclear. Germline-derived CDR1 and CDR2 are SGHTA and FQGNSA. The CDR3 extends over 13 amino acids. V was clipped by 3 bases and J by 2 bases, with 5 bases between them. CDR3 sequence reads: CASSFGPGNTIYF. CDR3 sequence (DNA): TGTGCCAGCAGCTTTGGCCCTGGAAACACCATATATTTT.

This clone was counted a single time. The V call is TRBV4-1, the J call TRBJ1-6; 7 positions match TRBD1. Trimming removed 2 bases from V and 8 bases from J; junction bases left unmatched: 6. The CDR3 covers 15 residues. CDR1 is MGHRA, CDR2 YSYEKL, per germline. Written as DNA, the CDR3 is TGCGCCAGCAGCCAACTGGAAACAGGGGATTCACCCCTCCACTTT. This gives the protein CASSQLETGDSPLHF.

The chain links TRBV11-2 to TRBJ2-2; maybe TRBD1 (6 bases). V was cut by 2 bases and J by 0 bases, with 7 bases left in between. The CDR3 has 15 amino acids. The germline gives CDR1 SGHAT, CDR2 FQNNGV. CDR3 nucleotide sequence: TGTGCCAGCAGCTTACAGGGGACGAACACCGGGGAGCTGTTTTTT. This sequence encodes CASSLQGTNTGELFF.

This chain links TRBV5-1 with TRBJ2-2; 9 bases align to TRBD1. CDR3 length equals 17 residues. With V trimmed by 0 bases and J by 5 bases, 8 bases remained unmatched. The germline gives CDR1 SGHRS, CDR2 YFSETQ. CDR3 sequence (DNA): TGCGCCAGCAGCTTGGGAGCGGCGACAGGGGGAACCGGGGAGCTGTTTTTT. Its translation: CASSLGAATGGTGELFF. Filled out from reference TRBV5-1 and TRBJ2-2, the complete variable domain reads KAGVTQTPRYLIKTRGQQVTLSCSPISGHRSVSWYQQTPGQGLQFLFEYFSETQRNKGNFPGRFSGRQFSNSRSEMNVSTLELGDSALYLCASSLGAATGGTGELFFGEGSRLTVL.

Details on this clone: An end of the junction differs from the germline gene, which may be a read error. V and J are TRBV7-8 and TRBJ2-7; 10 bases are shared with TRBD2. Germline loops: CDR1 SGHVS, CDR2 FQNEAQ. The CDR3 runs to 13 residues. The CDR3 region has the DNA TGTGCCAGCAGCTTAGCGGGGCTAGCGGGAGTTTCATTC. It is translated as CASSLAGLAGVSF. Supplemented by reference TRBV7-8 and TRBJ2-7, the full variable domain reads GAGVSQSPRYKVAKRGQDVALRCDPISGHVSLFWYQQALGQGPEFLTYFQNEAQLDKSGLPSDRFFAERPEGSVSTLKIQRTQQEDSAVYLCASSLAGLAGVSFGPGTRLTVT.